A single sample is the source of the 29 T cell receptor beta chains below, sequenced in a study of identical twins' blood T cells. One entry per CDR3 protein results from TCRdb running MiXCR on the 5' RACE reads. This sample has around 380,000 distinct CDR3 sequences, with roughly 28% found just once. Sequencing used PBMCs. Receptor source: a woman aged 18-49 years in good health.

A note on this clonotype: Possible read error: a much larger clone is one base away. This rearrangement joins TRBV6-2 or TRBV6-3 to TRBJ2-7; perhaps TRBD1 as D (6 bases). Germline values: CDR1 MNHEY, CDR2 SVGEGT. This CDR3 comprises 12 residues. With 10 bases removed from V and 4 bases from J, the gap between germline ends came to 14 bases. The CDR3 DNA sequence: TGTGCCAACAGATCACAGGGATACGAGCAGTACTTC. Translated: CANRSQGYEQYF.

Concerning this clonotype: This may come from a read error, since a much larger clone is one base off. The chain has TRBV29-1 and TRBJ1-2, with unresolved D. Germline lookup yields CDR1 SQVTM and CDR2 ANQGSEA. This CDR3 has 12 residues. As DNA, the CDR3 is TGCAGCGCCGGTGGGGAAGCCTATTGCTACACCTTC. Encoded protein: CSAGGEAYCYTF. Full variable domain (missing parts from reference TRBV29-1 and TRBJ1-2): SAVISQKPSRDICQRGTSLTIQCQVDSQVTMMFWYRQQPGQSLTLIATANQGSEATYESGFVIDKFPISRPNLTFSTLTVSNMSPEDSSIYLCSAGGEAYCYTFGSGTRLTVV.

This chain connects TRBV5-1 to TRBJ2-2; D is unresolved. CDR1 is SGHRS, CDR2 YFSETQ, per germline. This CDR3 contains 16 residues. V lost 2 bases to trimming and J lost 1 base, with 12 bases between them. The CDR3, as DNA: TGCGCCAGCAGCTTTACAGTACAGCAGAACACCGGGGAGCTGTTTTTT. Residues: CASSFTVQQNTGELFF.

In nucleotides, the CDR3 is TGTGCCAGCAGCTTGCGGAGGGAAGCTTTCTTT. Protein product: CASSLRREAFF. The chain is built from TRBV5-6 and TRBJ1-1; D remains unclear. The ends were cut back, 1 base at V and 8 bases at J, with 6 bases in the middle. CDR3 length: 11 amino acids. CDR1 and CDR2 (germline): SGHDT, YYEEEE.

This chain uses TRBV6-5 with TRBJ2-5, with 7 bases matching TRBD2. The J segment lost 1 base and the V segment lost 8 bases, leaving 1 base of the junction unmatched. Germline CDR1 reads MNHEY; CDR2 reads SVGAGI. The length of the CDR3 is 12 residues. The CDR3 spells CASASGQETQYF. The DNA of the CDR3 is TGTGCCAGCGCTAGCGGCCAAGAGACCCAGTACTTC.

The rearrangement joins TRBV25-1 to TRBJ1-4, with 7 bases that match TRBD1. Germline V lookup: CDR1 MGHDK, CDR2 SYGVNS. The junction had 11 bases not matched to a gene; V was cut back by 4 bases and J by 6 bases. The length of the CDR3 is 16 residues. CDR3 in amino acids: CASSVRKGGYYEKLFF. The CDR3 bases are TGTGCCAGCAGTGTTCGCAAAGGGGGCTATTATGAAAAACTGTTTTTT.

This clonotype was seen just once. This chain connects TRBV5-1 to TRBJ2-1, with no clear D. V was shortened by 0 bases and J by 8 bases, with 15 bases between the two germline ends. The V gene's germline CDR1 is SGHRS and CDR2 YFSETQ. CDR3 length: 15 residues. CDR3 nucleotides: TGCGCCAGCAGCTTGGTCCTCCACGACCGGGATGAGCAGTTCTTC. As protein: CASSLVLHDRDEQFF.

This clonotype has at least ten counts. The rearrangement uses TRBV12-3 or TRBV12-4 and TRBJ2-7, with D possibly TRBD1 on 5 matching bases. The CDR3 length is 12 residues. V was pared by 5 bases and J by 3 bases, with 8 bases between. CDR3 protein: CASSRQGYEQYF. The CDR3 coding sequence is TGTGCCAGCAGTCGTCAGGGCTACGAGCAGTACTTC.

V usage is TRBV4-3 and J usage is TRBJ1-1, with D perhaps TRBD1 (5 bases). The CDR3 spans 15 residues. From germline, CDR1 is LGHNA and CDR2 YSLEER. V lost 0 bases, J lost 6 bases, and 14 bases lay in between. The CDR3 DNA reads as TGCGCCAGCAGCCAAGAGATTGGCAGGGCTGCTGAAGCTTTCTTT. Amino acids: CASSQEIGRAAEAFF.

There are a few counts of this clonotype. The CDR3 DNA is TGTGCCAGCAGTTACGGTCGGCAGTATGGCTACACCTTC. The encoded protein is CASSYGRQYGYTF. This rearrangement joins TRBV6-2 or TRBV6-3 to TRBJ1-2; D is uncertain. The CDR3 totals 13 residues. V was pared by 2 bases and J by 5 bases, with 9 bases between. The V gene's germline CDR1 is MNHEY and CDR2 SVGEGT.

A remark on this clonotype: A much larger clone sits a single nucleotide away, making a read error possible. The V call is TRBV3-1, the J call TRBJ1-2; D not resolved. The germline CDR1 and CDR2 sequences are LGHDT and YNNKEL (reference sequence). The CDR3 is made up of 13 amino acids. The CDR3 protein is CASSQTGNYGYAF. CDR3 nucleotides: TGTGCCAGCAGCCAGACGGGTAACTATGGCTACGCCTTC.

This clonotype appeared many times. The junction differs from germline at one of its ends, possibly a read error. This chain uses TRBV20-1 with TRBJ1-4; no reliable D call. The CDR3 loop spans 14 amino acids. The germline CDR1 and CDR2 sequences are DFQATT and SNEGSKA (reference sequence). In DNA form, the CDR3 reads TGCAGGGCTAGGCCCCGGGCGACTAATGAAAAACTGTTTTTT. It encodes CRARPRATNEKLFF.

This clonotype was counted a few times. V and J are TRBV5-1 and TRBJ1-2; no reliable D call. The CDR3 contains 12 residues. The V gene's germline CDR1 is SGHRS and CDR2 YFSETQ. Trimming left V 1 base short and J 6 bases short, with 7 bases between. DNA of the CDR3: TGCGCCAGCAGCTTGAGGGAAGATGGCTACACCTTC. This translates into CASSLREDGYTF.

The chain uses TRBV6-2 or TRBV6-3 and TRBJ1-6, with D possibly matching TRBD1 (6 bases). Germline lookup yields CDR1 MNHEY and CDR2 SVGEGT. The CDR3 covers 16 residues. The V gene lost 0 bases and the J gene lost 7 bases, with 13 bases spanning the gap. The CDR3 sequence: CASSYSPRGRNSPLHF. The CDR3, as DNA: TGTGCCAGCAGTTACTCCCCGAGGGGGAGGAATTCACCCCTCCACTTT.

This clonotype was counted many times. The V call is TRBV6-1, the J call TRBJ1-5, with a possible D match to TRBD1 (5 bases). Germline loops: CDR1 MNHNS, CDR2 SASEGT. V lost 1 base to trimming and J lost 3 bases, with 10 bases between them. The CDR3 runs 15 residues. The CDR3, as DNA: TGTGCCAGCAGTGAAGGTGGGACCATCAATCAGCCCCAGCATTTT. Protein sequence: CASSEGGTINQPQHF.

This clonotype was found a few times. The rearrangement joins TRBV7-9 to TRBJ2-7; D remains unclear. V lost 8 bases and J 2 bases, leaving 16 bases between the germline ends. This CDR3 contains 14 residues. CDR1 is SEHNR, CDR2 FQNEAQ, per germline (reference sequence). The CDR3 is CASSLGISTYEQYF. The CDR3 nucleotides are TGTGCCAGCTCACTGGGGATATCTACCTACGAGCAGTACTTC.

The chain recombines TRBV20-1 with TRBJ2-3; possible D gene TRBD2, 7 bases. Germline CDR1 is DFQATT and CDR2 is SNEGSKA (reference sequence). Trimming left V 6 bases short and J 2 bases short, with 24 bases between. This CDR3 region has 17 residues. CDR3 DNA: TGCAGTGCGGGGGGGCTTATTGGCTATGAGACCACAGATACGCAGTATTTT. This codes for CSAGGLIGYETTDTQYF.

This clonotype occurred a few times. The V call is TRBV9, the J call TRBJ2-1; 8 nucleotides align to TRBD2. Germline values: CDR1 SGDLS, CDR2 YYNGEE. V lost 8 bases to trimming and J lost 8 bases; unmatched junction nucleotides: 12. The length of the CDR3 is 14 residues. The CDR3 region is CARTGGPYPHEQFF. As DNA, the CDR3 is TGTGCCAGGACGGGGGGGCCTTATCCCCATGAGCAGTTCTTC.

The chain has TRBV11-3 and TRBJ1-1; D gene ambiguous. Per the germline V gene, CDR1 is SGHNT and CDR2 is YENEEA. V lost 4 bases to trimming and J lost 8 bases, with 8 bases between them. There are 11 residues in the CDR3. This CDR3 is CASSWKEEAFF. The CDR3 DNA sequence: TGTGCCAGCAGCTGGAAAGAGGAAGCTTTCTTT. The full variable domain, in which reference TRBV11-3 and TRBJ1-1 provide the parts outside the CDR3, is EAGVVQSPRYKIIEKKQPVAFWCNPISGHNTLYWYLQNLGQGPELLIRYENEEAVDDSQLPKDRFSAERLKGVDSTLKIQPAELGDSAVYLCASSWKEEAFFGQGTRLTVV.

This clonotype was seen a handful of times. The V and J genes are TRBV20-1 and TRBJ1-5, with 7 bases aligning to TRBD1. Trimming took 5 bases from V and 0 from J; bases not matched to a gene: 10. The CDR3 runs 16 residues. Germline assignment: CDR1 DFQATT and CDR2 SNEGSKA (reference sequence). This chain's CDR3 is CSAAPGQSVSNQPQHF. The CDR3 nucleotides are TGCAGTGCTGCGCCGGGACAGTCCGTTAGCAATCAGCCCCAGCATTTT.

The chain's CDR3 is CSARTSGVSYEQYF. CDR3 nucleotides: TGCAGTGCTCGGACTAGCGGGGTTTCCTACGAGCAGTACTTC. The chain employs TRBV20-1 and TRBJ2-7; 12 bases map to TRBD2. The ends lost 5 bases at V and 1 base at J; junction bases unmatched: 3. Germline CDR1 and CDR2: DFQATT and SNEGSKA (reference sequence). The length of the CDR3 is 14 residues.

This clonotype is classed as medium-sized. The chain combines TRBV6-4 with TRBJ2-2, with D perhaps TRBD2 (6 bases). This CDR3 has 14 residues. From germline, CDR1 is MRHNA and CDR2 SNTAGT. The germline V and J ends were trimmed by 6 bases and 3 bases, with 11 bases remaining between them. CDR3: CASSLAFDTGELFF. As DNA, the CDR3 is TGTGCCAGCAGCCTAGCGTTTGACACCGGGGAGCTGTTTTTT.

This clonotype appeared a few times. The V gene is TRBV7-9, the J gene TRBJ1-2; D unresolved. Trimming removed 8 bases at V and 0 bases at J, with 10 bases between. The germline gives CDR1 SEHNR, CDR2 FQNEAQ (reference sequence). The CDR3 runs 13 residues. The chain's CDR3 is CASSPVANYGYTF. The CDR3 coding sequence is TGTGCCAGCTCTCCGGTAGCTAACTATGGCTACACCTTC.

This clonotype has a handful of counts. The genes are TRBV5-1 and TRBJ2-2; no reliable D call. The CDR3 is made up of 13 amino acids. Germline V gives CDR1 SGHRS, CDR2 YFSETQ. Trimming shortened V by 4 bases and J by 7 bases, and 11 bases separated the two germline ends. As DNA, the CDR3 is TGCGCCAGCAGCCAGTCGACGGGCGGGGAGCTGTTTTTT. This translates into CASSQSTGGELFF.

In this sample, this clonotype turned up a few times. The chain combines TRBV4-3 with TRBJ2-2; D gene uncertain. Germline V lookup: CDR1 LGHNA, CDR2 YSLEER. This CDR3 has 14 amino acids. Trimming stripped 3 bases from V and 4 bases from J, with 9 bases between. CDR3: CASSQIYGTGELFF. The CDR3, as DNA: TGCGCCAGCAGCCAGATCTACGGCACCGGGGAGCTGTTTTTT.

This clonotype was observed many times. The chain carries TRBV6-5 and TRBJ1-2; 7 nucleotides align to TRBD1. The CDR3 length is 13 residues. CDR1 and CDR2 from the germline V gene are MNHEY and SVGAGI. Trimming at V came to 6 bases and at J to 5 bases, leaving 6 bases not matched to a gene. CDR3 nucleotides: TGTGCCAGCAGGGGGGGACAGAAATATGGCTACACCTTC. Its translation: CASRGGQKYGYTF.

About this clonotype: This sequence may be a read error, since a much larger clone differs from it by one base. The rearrangement joins TRBV12-3 or TRBV12-4 to TRBJ1-1; maybe TRBD1 (6 bases). This CDR3 has 16 residues. Trimming removed 5 bases at V and 2 bases at J, with 18 bases between. CDR3 sequence (DNA): TGTGCCAGCAGTATTAGACGGGGGCCCCGTAACACTGAAGCTTTCTTT. This gives the protein CASSIRRGPRNTEAFF.

V usage is TRBV29-1 and J usage is TRBJ2-3, with D possibly TRBD2 on 6 matching bases. V lost 4 bases, J lost 2 bases, and 13 bases lay in between. The CDR3 is 14 residues long. The V gene's germline CDR1 is SQVTM and CDR2 ANQGSEA. The CDR3 DNA reads TGCAGCGTTGCCACAGGAGGGGACACAGATACGCAGTATTTT. Encoded protein: CSVATGGDTDTQYF.

This clonotype was counted ten times or more. The genes are TRBV5-1 and TRBJ1-4; D not resolved. V was cut by 4 bases and J by 5 bases, with 6 bases left in between. The CDR3 covers 12 residues. Germline CDR1 is SGHRS and CDR2 is YFSETQ. The CDR3 sequence is CASSLTNEKLFF. CDR3 nucleotides: TGCGCCAGCAGCCTAACCAATGAAAAACTGTTTTTT.